These T cell receptor beta chains were read from a single sample in a study of blood T cell repertoires in COVID-19. Assay: immunoSEQ multiplex PCR; the TCRdb copy retains only in-frame clones and omits some. Here the sample spans a few hundred thousand clones, about 89% being singletons. Sequencing was carried out using peripheral blood. Source of these receptors: a middle-aged man who had recovered from COVID-19. The CDR3 runs from the conserved cysteine through the conserved F or W. The order of the fields is clone size, V gene, J gene, D gene, CDR3 DNA, CDR3 protein. A D gene is named only where the DNA matches it firmly. Expanded clones are given a class, and other clones once, few, many or no size at all.

size: -; V: TRBV2; J: TRBJ2-1; D: TRBD2; DNA: TGTGCCAGCAGGAGCGGGGGAAGTTGGGTGAATGAGCAGTTCTTC; CDR3: CASRSGGSWVNEQFF
size: -; V: TRBV5-1; J: TRBJ1-1; D: TRBD1; DNA: TGCGCCAGCAGCTTTTTTTACAGGGGGGATAACACTGAAGCTTTCTTT; CDR3: CASSFFYRGDNTEAFF
size: -; V: TRBV9; J: TRBJ2-5; D: TRBD1; DNA: TGTGCCAGCAGCAGATGGACAGGCCAAGAGACCCAGTACTTC; CDR3: CASSRWTGQETQYF
size: -; V: TRBV7-9; J: TRBJ2-3; D: -; DNA: TGTGCCAGCAGCTTAGTAACGGGAAGAGCAGATACGCAGTATTTT; CDR3: CASSLVTGRADTQYF
size: once; V: TRBV10-3; J: TRBJ1-2; D: -; DNA: TGTGCCATCAGTGATCCTACTACGGGATTTGGCTACACCTTC; CDR3: CAISDPTTGFGYTF
size: -; V: TRBV2; J: TRBJ2-3; D: TRBD2; DNA: TGTGCCAGCAGTCCCCCCAGCGGGGGATTCACAGATACGCAGTATTTT; CDR3: CASSPPSGGFTDTQYF
size: once; V: TRBV18; J: TRBJ2-1; D: TRBD1; DNA: TGTGCCAGCTCACCGGGACAGTCTCTGAATGAGCAGTTCTTC; CDR3: CASSPGQSLNEQFF
size: -; V: TRBV19; J: TRBJ2-3; D: TRBD2; DNA: TGTGCCAGTAGTATCGGGAGAACTAGCGGAACAGATACGCAGTATTTT; CDR3: CASSIGRTSGTDTQYF
size: -; V: TRBV5-1; J: TRBJ1-2; D: -; DNA: TGCGCCAGCAGCTTGGCCACATCAAACTATGGCTACACCTTC; CDR3: CASSLATSNYGYTF
size: -; V: TRBV6-5; J: TRBJ2-1; D: -; DNA: TGTGCCAGCAGACATACCGGAGGGAATGAGCAGTTCTTC; CDR3: CASRHTGGNEQFF
size: -; V: TRBV7-9; J: TRBJ1-1; D: TRBD1; DNA: TGTGCCAGCAGCTTTCAGGGGGGCGGAGGAAGGGGCACTGAAGCTTTCTTT; CDR3: CASSFQGGGGRGTEAFF
size: -; V: TRBV9; J: TRBJ1-2; D: -; DNA: TGTGCCAGCAGCGTTACAGGGCAGAGCTATGGCTACACCTTC; CDR3: CASSVTGQSYGYTF
size: -; V: TRBV19; J: TRBJ1-5; D: -; DNA: TGTGCCAGTAGCGTCTTGTCTAGCAATCAGCCCCAGCATTTT; CDR3: CASSVLSSNQPQHF
size: -; V: TRBV7-9; J: TRBJ1-1; D: -; DNA: TGTGCCAGCGGCACCCTCGATGAGAACACTGAAGCTTTCTTT; CDR3: CASGTLDENTEAFF